The 5 T cell receptor beta chains below all came from one sample that was sequenced in a study of shared clonotypes between healthy human individuals. Clones were sequenced by immunoSEQ multiplex PCR, and TCRdb holds only the in-frame ones, with some missing. Counted here are hundreds of thousands of clones, roughly 98% occurring once; the ten biggest clones make up 0.3%. CD8 cells regarded as naive lacked CD45RO, were positively chosen for CCR7, and omitted terminally differentiated effector memory CD45RA+ cells. The sample taken for sequencing was naive CD8+ T cells sorted from blood. The source is a man younger than 40 in good health.

The chain combines TRBV18 with TRBJ1-5, with D perhaps matching TRBD1 (5 bases). The V end lost 2 bases, the J end lost 3 bases, and 14 bases lay between the germline ends. Germline CDR1 reads KGHSH; CDR2 reads LQKENI. The CDR3 has 16 amino acids. CDR3 coding DNA: TGTGCCAGCTCACCAGCGTACAGGCTTAACAATCAGCCCCAGCATTTT. Protein product: CASSPAYRLNNQPQHF.

This chain connects TRBV27 to TRBJ1-5; the D is unclear. V shed 6 bases and J shed 2 bases, with 14 bases lying between them. This CDR3 has 15 amino acids. Per the germline V gene, CDR1 is MNHEY and CDR2 is SMNVEV (reference sequence). This chain's CDR3 is CASSNVAFGNQPQHF. The CDR3 bases are TGTGCCAGCAGCAATGTGGCATTCGGCAATCAGCCCCAGCATTTT.

The genes are TRBV9 and TRBJ2-5; 8 bases agree with TRBD1. Per the germline V gene, CDR1 is SGDLS and CDR2 is YYNGEE. V dropped 0 bases and J dropped 2; count of bases not matched to a gene: 6. The CDR3 has 16 residues. This chain's CDR3 is CASSVGSRQGQETQYF. The DNA of the CDR3 is TGTGCCAGCAGCGTAGGTAGCCGACAGGGGCAAGAGACCCAGTACTTC.

V and J are TRBV6-1 and TRBJ2-7; 8 bases match TRBD1. The CDR3 spans 15 residues. Trimming took 7 bases from V and 2 from J; bases not matched to a gene: 10. Germline CDR1 is MNHNS and CDR2 is SASEGT. The CDR3 reads CASTVLPGQAYEQYF. In DNA form, the CDR3 reads TGTGCCAGCACCGTACTACCGGGACAGGCCTACGAGCAGTACTTC.

V and J are TRBV29-1 and TRBJ2-1; unclear D gene. Between the trimmed V and J ends, which lost 1 base and 8 bases, there was a span of 15 bases. Germline V gives CDR1 SQVTM, CDR2 ANQGSEA. The CDR3 contains 14 residues. The CDR3 loop is CSVEGSRWPDEQFF. CDR3 nucleotides: TGCAGCGTTGAAGGGTCCCGATGGCCTGATGAGCAGTTCTTC.